This TCR beta chain was retrieved from a study of T cell clones after liver transplantation. Between the trimmed V and J ends, which lost 4 bases and 3 bases, there was a span of 10 bases. Germline assignment: CDR1 LNHNV and CDR2 YYDKDF (reference sequence). This CDR3 has 14 residues. Measured with immunoSEQ multiplex PCR; TCRdb has only the in-frame clones, and not every one. The sample lists around 120,000 clones; around nine tenths were seen once. The sequence derives from a human patient who received a liver transplant. A share of the T cells may be of graft donor origin. Sequenced material: CD4+ T cells from blood, taken 12 months after liver transplant. This rearrangement joins TRBV15 to TRBJ2-1; D is uncertain. This CDR3 reads CATSIESRYNEQFF. DNA for the CDR3: TGTGCCACCAGCATCGAGTCGCGCTACAATGAGCAGTTCTTC.